This T cell receptor beta chain appears in the sequencing data of a study of blood T cell repertoires in COVID-19. Whole-study context: Samples came from the United States, Italy and Spain, spanning acute and convalescent COVID-19. PBMCs, B-cell-depleted T cells, or T cells were the source of the cDNA or gDNA that made up the material.

Methods used by the authors: The assay estimated nucleated cells by amplifying reference gene primers. The assay was immunoSEQ multiplex PCR, and TCRdb's table has in-frame clones only and misses some. V and J calls and clone size are those listed in that table; D and trimming were worked out from the DNA. Of some 320,000 clones listed, roughly 85% are singletons. The V end lost 5 bases, the J end lost 7 bases, and 11 bases lay between the germline ends. CDR3 length equals 13 residues. From germline, CDR1 is SGHVS and CDR2 FNYEAQ. This clonotype originated in a human donor in a cohort sampled during active COVID-19. Sequenced sample: peripheral blood. J is TRBJ2-2 and V is TRBV7-6, with D uncertain. The CDR3 bases are TGTGCCAGCAGCCTGAGACTGGACGGGGAGCTGTTTTTT. Translated: CASSLRLDGELFF.